Listed below are T cell receptor beta chains from one sample, sequenced in a study of T cell changes during pregnancy in multiple sclerosis. Clones were sequenced by immunoSEQ multiplex PCR, and TCRdb holds only the in-frame ones, with some missing. The table has 53,000 or so clones, approximately 94% seen once. The material was CD4+ T cells from peripheral blood mononuclear cells, obtained in the second trimester of pregnancy. These receptors were obtained from a female donor with multiple sclerosis, enrolled in a pregnancy study. CDR3s include the opening cysteine and the closing phenylalanine or tryptophan. The D gene is left open where the match is weak. Clone size is not always given. Where it is, it says once, few, many or a class for expanded clones.

V: TRBV2; J: TRBJ2-7; size: -; D: TRBD2; DNA: TGTGCCAGCAGGGCCCCGGGACTAGCGGACCCCCGGGGGTACGAGCAGTACTTC; CDR3: CASRAPGLADPRGYEQYF
V: TRBV7-3; J: TRBJ2-3; size: -; D: TRBD1; DNA: TGTGCCAGCAGAACAGGGGGCAGGGCCACAGATACGCAGTATTTT; CDR3: CASRTGGRATDTQYF
V: TRBV6-5; J: TRBJ2-7; size: -; D: -; DNA: TGTGCCAGCAGTTACGACGGGGGATTAAGCGAGCAGTACTTC; CDR3: CASSYDGGLSEQYF
V: TRBV6-4; J: TRBJ1-2; size: -; D: -; DNA: TGTGCCAGCAGTGCCGGACCCCTTCGGGGTGGCTACACCTTC; CDR3: CASSAGPLRGGYTF
V: TRBV7-2; J: TRBJ2-3; size: once; D: TRBD1; DNA: TGTGCCAGCAGCTCAGGGGGTTGGGGTACAGATACGCAGTATTTT; CDR3: CASSSGGWGTDTQYF
V: TRBV9; J: TRBJ2-1; size: -; D: -; DNA: TGTGCCAGCAGCGGCCCGCCGGCGGGGTCTGAGCAGTTCTTC; CDR3: CASSGPPAGSEQFF
V: TRBV5-4; J: TRBJ2-3; size: -; D: TRBD2; DNA: TGTGCCAGCAGCTTCCGACTAGCGGGAGGCACAGATACGCAGTATTTT; CDR3: CASSFRLAGGTDTQYF
V: TRBV18; J: TRBJ1-4; size: -; D: -; DNA: TGTGCCAGCTCACAACCGATCGGGTTCGCTAATGAAAAACTGTTTTTT; CDR3: CASSQPIGFANEKLFF
V: TRBV5-8; J: TRBJ2-7; size: -; D: -; DNA: TGTGCCAGCAGCTTGGGAGATCGGGGTATGATCGAGCAGTACTTC; CDR3: CASSLGDRGMIEQYF
V: TRBV2; J: TRBJ2-7; size: -; D: -; DNA: TGTGCCAGCAATTCCGGGACTGGGCGGGAGCAGTACTTC; CDR3: CASNSGTGREQYF
V: TRBV11-1; J: TRBJ1-2; size: -; D: -; DNA: TGTGCCAGCAGCTTAGACAGGGCGGATGGCTACACCTTC; CDR3: CASSLDRADGYTF
V: TRBV19; J: TRBJ1-5; size: -; D: TRBD1; DNA: TGTGCCAGTAGTAAACAGGGGGAGGATCAGCCCCAGCATTTT; CDR3: CASSKQGEDQPQHF
V: TRBV9; J: TRBJ2-2; size: -; D: TRBD2; DNA: TGTGCCAGCAGCGAGGGTAGCGGGGGGGCGAACACCGGGGAGCTGTTTTTT; CDR3: CASSEGSGGANTGELFF
V: TRBV10-3; J: TRBJ1-4; size: -; D: -; DNA: TGTGCCATCAGTTCTTCTAATGAAAAACTGTTTTTT; CDR3: CAISSSNEKLFF
V: TRBV18; J: TRBJ1-6; size: -; D: -; DNA: TGTGCCAGCTCACCCGCAGGGGATAATTCACCCCTCCACTTT; CDR3: CASSPAGDNSPLHF
V: TRBV5-1; J: TRBJ2-5; size: once; D: -; DNA: TGCGCCAGCAGCTTGGTGGCACAGGCCCAAGAGACCCAGTACTTC; CDR3: CASSLVAQAQETQYF
V: TRBV28; J: TRBJ2-7; size: once; D: -; DNA: TGTGCCAGCAGTCTGTCGGTTTCTCGCTACGAGCAGTACTTC; CDR3: CASSLSVSRYEQYF
V: TRBV14; J: TRBJ2-7; size: -; D: TRBD1; DNA: TGTGCCAGCAGCCACACCGGGACAGGCAAATCAAGTTACTTC; CDR3: CASSHTGTGKSSYF
V: TRBV6-4; J: TRBJ1-1; size: once; D: -; DNA: TGTGCCAGCAGTGCCAGGTTGGACACTGAAGCTTTCTTT; CDR3: CASSARLDTEAFF
V: TRBV4-3; J: TRBJ1-4; size: -; D: -; DNA: TGCGCCAGCAGCCAAGACGGGGAAGGTGAAAAACTGTTTTTT; CDR3: CASSQDGEGEKLFF
V: TRBV4-3; J: TRBJ1-5; size: once; D: TRBD1; DNA: TGCGCCAGCAGCCAAACCACAGGGGGCGGACAGCCCCAGCATTTT; CDR3: CASSQTTGGGQPQHF
V: TRBV7-9; J: TRBJ1-5; size: -; D: TRBD1; DNA: TGTGCCAGCAGCTTACCCCCGCGACAGGGGTTAAATCAGCCCCAGCATTTT; CDR3: CASSLPPRQGLNQPQHF
V: TRBV9; J: TRBJ2-1; size: -; D: TRBD1; DNA: TGTGCCAGCAGCGTAGGACAGGGTATTACCAATGAGCAGTTCTTC; CDR3: CASSVGQGITNEQFF
V: TRBV4-3; J: TRBJ1-4; size: -; D: -; DNA: TGCGCCAGCCTTCGCCAGTTATATGAAAAACTGTTTTTT; CDR3: CASLRQLYEKLFF